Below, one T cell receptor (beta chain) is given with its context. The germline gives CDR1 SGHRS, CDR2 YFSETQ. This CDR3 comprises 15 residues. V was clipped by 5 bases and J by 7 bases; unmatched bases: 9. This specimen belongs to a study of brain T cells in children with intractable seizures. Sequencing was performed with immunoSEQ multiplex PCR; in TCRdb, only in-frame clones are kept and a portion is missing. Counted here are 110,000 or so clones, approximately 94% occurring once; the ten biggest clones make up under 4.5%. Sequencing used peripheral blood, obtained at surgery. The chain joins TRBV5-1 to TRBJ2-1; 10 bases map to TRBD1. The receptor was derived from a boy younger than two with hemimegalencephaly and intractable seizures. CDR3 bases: TGCGCCAGCAGACCTGCTGGACAGGGGGGGAATGAGCAGTTCTTC. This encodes CASRPAGQGGNEQFF.